The T cell receptor (beta chain) described here comes from a study of identical twins' blood T cells. The CDR3 runs to 11 residues. CDR1 and CDR2 (germline): SGHVS, FQNEAQ. TCRdb passed the 5' RACE reads through MiXCR, listing each CDR3 protein once. In the table there are roughly 380,000 distinct CDR3 sequences, about 28% of which are singletons. Regarding this clonotype: One junction end does not reproduce the germline sequence, and a read error may be involved.

The sequence was collected from a woman aged 18-49 years in good health. The sequenced material came from PBMCs. The V gene is TRBV7-8, the J gene TRBJ2-7, with unresolved D. The CDR3 nucleotides read TGTGCCAGCAGCTTAGGTTACGGGCAGTACTTC. Translated: CASSLGYGQYF.